This TCR beta chain originates from a study of response to subunit inactivated influenza vaccine (dated by TCRdb to the late 2010s). Regarding the complete study: Deep quantitative T cell receptor repertoire profiling was used in the study to track responses to a trivalent subunit inactivated influenza vaccine.

Paper-wide results and their limitations: According to the authors, only a limited number of new T cells may be recruited by each seasonal influenza vaccination.

About this clonotype: The specificity of this receptor is unknown. Base qualities are not recorded, but no much larger clone differs from it by a single base.

The method behind the library was RT-PCR. The sequencing machine was an Illumina HiSeq 2500. TCRdb reran the public reads through fastp at Q25 and MiXCR, keeping productive beta chains. CDR3 protein sequences are deduplicated, and each keeps its most common genes and DNA. A total of more than 700,000 distinct CDR3 sequences appear in this sample, around 20% of them only once. In total, the top ten clones hold more than 8.5% of the sample. V loses 0 bases, J loses 1 base, and the germline ends lie 7 bases apart. Taken from the germline V gene, the CDR1 and CDR2 loops are LGHNA and YNFKEQ. Inclusive of the bounding cysteine and phenylalanine, the CDR3 is 15 residues long. The sequence is cut down to CDR3 DNA, 45 bases in frame from base 1.

The clonotype comes from a man aged 50 to 60 who received an inactivated influenza vaccine. Donor details come from another sample of the same person, matched by shared clones. The rearranged chain carries TRBV4-2 and TRBJ1-5; the D gene remains uncertain. Sequencing was performed on PBMCs from blood, taken about 5 days after vaccination. The bases read TGTGCCAGCAGCCAAGATAGTAACAGCAATCAGCCCCAGCATTTT. This yields the protein CASSQDSNSNQPQHF.